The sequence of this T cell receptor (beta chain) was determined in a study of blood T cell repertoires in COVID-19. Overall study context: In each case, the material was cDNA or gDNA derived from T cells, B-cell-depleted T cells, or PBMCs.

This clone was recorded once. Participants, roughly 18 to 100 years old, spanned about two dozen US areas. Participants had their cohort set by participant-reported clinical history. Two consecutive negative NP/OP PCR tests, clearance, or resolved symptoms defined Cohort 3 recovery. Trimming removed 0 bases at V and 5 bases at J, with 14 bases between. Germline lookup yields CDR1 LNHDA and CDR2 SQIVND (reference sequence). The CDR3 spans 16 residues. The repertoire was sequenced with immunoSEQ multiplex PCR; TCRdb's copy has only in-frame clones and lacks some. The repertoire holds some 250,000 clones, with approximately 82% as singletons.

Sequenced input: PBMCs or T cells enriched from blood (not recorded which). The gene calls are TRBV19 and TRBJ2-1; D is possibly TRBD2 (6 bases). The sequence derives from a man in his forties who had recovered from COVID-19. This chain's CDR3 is CASSIDPWGGDNEQFF. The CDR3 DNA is TGTGCCAGTAGTATAGATCCGTGGGGAGGAGACAATGAGCAGTTCTTC.